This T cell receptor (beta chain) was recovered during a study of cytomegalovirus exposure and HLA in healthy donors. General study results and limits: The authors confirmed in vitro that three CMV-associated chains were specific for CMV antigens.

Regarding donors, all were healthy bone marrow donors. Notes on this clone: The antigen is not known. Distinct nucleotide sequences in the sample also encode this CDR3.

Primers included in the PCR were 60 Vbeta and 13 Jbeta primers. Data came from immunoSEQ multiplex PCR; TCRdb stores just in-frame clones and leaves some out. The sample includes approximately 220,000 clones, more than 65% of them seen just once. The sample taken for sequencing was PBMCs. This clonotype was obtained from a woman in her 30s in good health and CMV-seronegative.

The CDR3 loop reads CASSPGRGSGELFF. The CDR3 nucleotides are TGTGCCAGCAGTCCCGGCCGGGGTTCCGGGGAGCTGTTTTTT. The chain carries TRBV7-9 and TRBJ2-2, with TRBD2 as a possible D gene (5 bases). Germline lookup yields CDR1 SEHNR and CDR2 FQNEAQ (reference sequence). The V and J ends lost 6 bases and 6 bases respectively, with 14 bases between them. The CDR3 totals 14 residues.